Listed below are T cell receptor beta chains from one sample, sequenced in a study of cytomegalovirus exposure and HLA in healthy donors. TCRdb's table, derived via immunoSEQ multiplex PCR, lists solely in-frame clones and lacks some. This table has 120,000 to 150,000 clones, roughly 80% appearing once. The sample was PBMCs. Receptor source: a woman aged 30 to 39 in good health and CMV-seronegative. CDR3s include the opening cysteine and the closing phenylalanine or tryptophan. The D gene is left open where the match is weak. Where a row states a size, it is once, few, many or the class of an expanded clone; other rows omit it.

V	J	size	D	CDR3	DNA
TRBV7-2	TRBJ1-2	NA	NA	CASSLGPLYGYTF	TGTGCCAGCAGCTTAGGGCCCCTCTATGGCTACACCTTC
TRBV2	TRBJ2-1	NA	NA	CATGGQASYNEQFF	TGTGCCACCGGAGGGCAGGCCTCCTACAATGAGCAGTTCTTC
TRBV2	TRBJ2-1	NA	TRBD2	CASSELAGYNEQFF	TGTGCCAGCAGTGAACTAGCGGGTTACAATGAGCAGTTCTTC
TRBV27	TRBJ2-7	few	NA	CASSSGDFWGEQYF	TGTGCCAGCAGTTCCGGGGACTTTTGGGGAGAGCAGTACTTC
TRBV5-1	TRBJ1-2	NA	TRBD1	CASSLANRGNYGYTF	TGCGCCAGCAGCTTGGCCAACAGGGGTAACTATGGCTACACCTTC
TRBV4-1	TRBJ1-3	NA	TRBD1	CASSQPGTGSGNTIYF	TGCGCCAGCAGCCAGCCCGGGACAGGGTCTGGAAACACCATATATTTT
TRBV4-1	TRBJ2-1	NA	TRBD2	CASSQDPLAVSYNEQFF	TGCGCCAGCAGCCAAGACCCCCTAGCGGTCTCCTACAATGAGCAGTTCTTC
TRBV28	TRBJ2-1	NA	NA	CASSLGRDFFREQFF	TGTGCCAGCAGTTTGGGCCGGGATTTTTTTAGGGAGCAGTTCTTC
TRBV7-3	TRBJ2-5	NA	NA	CASSLRGARGQETQYF	TGTGCCAGCAGCCTCCGGGGGGCCAGGGGTCAAGAGACCCAGTACTTC
TRBV2	TRBJ2-5	NA	TRBD1	CASSEAFQGVGETQYF	TGTGCCAGCAGTGAAGCTTTTCAGGGGGTCGGAGAGACCCAGTACTTC
TRBV7-8	TRBJ2-3	NA	TRBD1	CASSPPDRDGVKYF	TGTGCCAGCAGCCCGCCGGACAGGGATGGAGTAAAGTATTTT
TRBV7-2	TRBJ2-3	NA	NA	CASSSQSTDTQYF	TGTGCCAGCAGCTCACAAAGCACAGATACGCAGTATTTT
TRBV6-5	TRBJ1-5	NA	TRBD1	CARDRGLYNQPQHF	TGTGCCAGGGACAGGGGTCTCTACAATCAGCCCCAGCATTTT
TRBV5-1	TRBJ2-2	few	NA	CASSLGGTTNTGELFF	TGCGCCAGCAGCCTGGGTGGGACAACGAACACCGGGGAGCTGTTTTTT
TRBV9	TRBJ1-2	NA	TRBD1	CASSVGQGAYGYTF	TGTGCCAGCAGCGTAGGACAGGGGGCCTATGGCTACACCTTC